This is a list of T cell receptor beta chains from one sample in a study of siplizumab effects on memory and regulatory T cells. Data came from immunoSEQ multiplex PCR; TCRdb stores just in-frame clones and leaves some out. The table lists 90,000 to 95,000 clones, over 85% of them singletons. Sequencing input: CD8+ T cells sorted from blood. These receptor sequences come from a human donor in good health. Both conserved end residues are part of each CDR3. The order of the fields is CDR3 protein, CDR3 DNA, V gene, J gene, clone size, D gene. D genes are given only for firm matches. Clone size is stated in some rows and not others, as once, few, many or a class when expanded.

cdr3_aa: CATGFLGGSTDTQYF
cdr3_nt: TGTGCCACCGGATTTCTGGGGGGGAGCACAGATACGCAGTATTTT
v_call: TRBV19
j_call: TRBJ2-3
clone_size: .
d_call: TRBD2

cdr3_aa: CASSPDFSNQPQHF
cdr3_nt: TGCGCCAGCAGCCCGGACTTCAGCAATCAGCCCCAGCATTTT
v_call: TRBV5-1
j_call: TRBJ1-5
clone_size: once
d_call: .

cdr3_aa: CASSLEYRQGFGTEAFF
cdr3_nt: TGTGCCAGCAGCTTAGAGTACCGACAGGGTTTCGGCACTGAAGCTTTCTTT
v_call: TRBV11-3
j_call: TRBJ1-1
clone_size: .
d_call: TRBD1

cdr3_aa: CSVAGDRGDDEQFF
cdr3_nt: TGCAGCGTTGCCGGGGACAGGGGGGACGATGAGCAGTTCTTC
v_call: TRBV29-1
j_call: TRBJ2-1
clone_size: .
d_call: TRBD1

cdr3_aa: CASSSTADLNTEAFF
cdr3_nt: TGCGCCAGCAGCTCCACAGCCGATTTGAACACTGAAGCTTTCTTT
v_call: TRBV5-1
j_call: TRBJ1-1
clone_size: .
d_call: .

cdr3_aa: CASSATSGGAMIEQFF
cdr3_nt: TGCGCCAGCAGCGCTACTAGCGGGGGGGCCATGATCGAGCAGTTCTTC
v_call: TRBV5-1
j_call: TRBJ2-1
clone_size: .
d_call: TRBD2

cdr3_aa: CASSPTMGQGGYTF
cdr3_nt: TGTGCCAGCAGCCCGACAATGGGACAGGGGGGCTACACCTTC
v_call: TRBV7-9
j_call: TRBJ1-2
clone_size: .
d_call: TRBD1

cdr3_aa: CASTVGSSPDTQYF
cdr3_nt: TGTGCCAGCACCGTCGGGTCAAGCCCAGATACGCAGTATTTT
v_call: TRBV9
j_call: TRBJ2-3
clone_size: .
d_call: .

cdr3_aa: CASSPWGGMGQETQYF
cdr3_nt: TGTGCCAGTAGCCCCTGGGGGGGAATGGGCCAAGAGACCCAGTACTTC
v_call: TRBV19
j_call: TRBJ2-5
clone_size: .
d_call: TRBD2

cdr3_aa: CASSQRISNQPQHF
cdr3_nt: TGCGCCAGCAGCCAACGCATTAGCAATCAGCCCCAGCATTTT
v_call: TRBV4-3
j_call: TRBJ1-5
clone_size: .
d_call: .

cdr3_aa: CASSLDRATEAFF
cdr3_nt: TGTGCCAGCAGCTTGGACAGGGCCACTGAAGCTTTCTTT
v_call: TRBV7-3
j_call: TRBJ1-1
clone_size: .
d_call: TRBD1

cdr3_aa: CASGGGSGQPQHF
cdr3_nt: TGTGCCAGCGGGGGGGGGTCAGGTCAGCCCCAGCATTTT
v_call: TRBV2
j_call: TRBJ1-5
clone_size: .
d_call: .

cdr3_aa: CASSLGQGSYEQYF
cdr3_nt: TGTGCCAGCAGCCTCGGACAGGGCTCCTACGAGCAGTACTTC
v_call: TRBV6-5
j_call: TRBJ2-7
clone_size: .
d_call: TRBD1

cdr3_aa: CASGSGRHNTGELFF
cdr3_nt: TGTGCCAGTGGGTCTGGGCGTCACAACACCGGGGAGCTGTTTTTT
v_call: TRBV6-5
j_call: TRBJ2-2
clone_size: .
d_call: .

cdr3_aa: CASSYSGGSENTEAFF
cdr3_nt: TGTGCCAGCAGTTACTCAGGCGGAAGTGAGAACACTGAAGCTTTCTTT
v_call: TRBV6-6
j_call: TRBJ1-1
clone_size: .
d_call: .

cdr3_aa: CASSQGLERNEQFF
cdr3_nt: TGCGCCAGCAGCCAAGGACTAGAGCGCAATGAGCAGTTCTTC
v_call: TRBV4-1
j_call: TRBJ2-1
clone_size: once
d_call: .

cdr3_aa: CASSIDQGANQPQHF
cdr3_nt: TGTGCCAGTAGTATAGATCAAGGGGCGAATCAGCCCCAGCATTTT
v_call: TRBV19
j_call: TRBJ1-5
clone_size: .
d_call: .

cdr3_aa: CASSFPGQGYGYTF
cdr3_nt: TGCGCCAGCAGCTTTCCCGGACAGGGCTATGGCTACACCTTC
v_call: TRBV5-1
j_call: TRBJ1-2
clone_size: .
d_call: TRBD1

cdr3_aa: CASSHPWGDSVTDTQYF
cdr3_nt: TGCGCCAGCAGCCACCCCTGGGGGGATTCTGTCACAGATACGCAGTATTTT
v_call: TRBV4-1
j_call: TRBJ2-3
clone_size: .
d_call: .

cdr3_aa: CASSPSPGRGTEAFF
cdr3_nt: TGCGCCAGCAGCCCCAGTCCCGGGAGGGGGACTGAAGCTTTCTTT
v_call: TRBV4-1
j_call: TRBJ1-1
clone_size: .
d_call: .

cdr3_aa: CASSLGPETQYF
cdr3_nt: TGTGCCAGCAGCCTAGGGCCAGAGACCCAGTACTTC
v_call: TRBV7-9
j_call: TRBJ2-5
clone_size: .
d_call: .

cdr3_aa: CASEDREDYGYTF
cdr3_nt: TGTGCCAGTGAGGACAGGGAAGACTATGGCTACACCTTC
v_call: TRBV19
j_call: TRBJ1-2
clone_size: once
d_call: TRBD1

cdr3_aa: CASSLGQGGSYEQYF
cdr3_nt: TGTGCCAGCAGCCTGGGACAGGGTGGCTCCTACGAGCAGTACTTC
v_call: TRBV7-6
j_call: TRBJ2-7
clone_size: once
d_call: TRBD1

cdr3_aa: CASRDRDRAPEQFF
cdr3_nt: TGCGCCAGCAGGGACCGGGACAGGGCTCCTGAGCAGTTCTTC
v_call: TRBV10-2
j_call: TRBJ2-1
clone_size: .
d_call: TRBD1

cdr3_aa: CASSLTFDTQYF
cdr3_nt: TGTGCCAGCAGCTTAACTTTTGATACGCAGTATTTT
v_call: TRBV7-2
j_call: TRBJ2-3
clone_size: .
d_call: .

cdr3_aa: CASSLEGLYLYNEQFF
cdr3_nt: TGTGCCAGCAGTTTAGAAGGACTCTACTTATACAATGAGCAGTTCTTC
v_call: TRBV27
j_call: TRBJ2-1
clone_size: .
d_call: .

cdr3_aa: CASSEGQGPYEQYF
cdr3_nt: TGTGCCAGCAGCGAGGGACAGGGACCCTACGAGCAGTACTTC
v_call: TRBV7-9
j_call: TRBJ2-7
clone_size: .
d_call: TRBD1

cdr3_aa: CSAELPEPYEQYF
cdr3_nt: TGCAGCGCTGAACTCCCAGAACCGTACGAGCAGTACTTC
v_call: TRBV29-1
j_call: TRBJ2-7
clone_size: .
d_call: .

cdr3_aa: CASSSSTPLHF
cdr3_nt: TGTGCCAGCAGCTCAAGTACACCCCTCCACTTT
v_call: TRBV28
j_call: TRBJ1-6
clone_size: .
d_call: .

cdr3_aa: CASSLSQNTGELFF
cdr3_nt: TGTGCCAGCAGTTTATCGCAGAACACCGGGGAGCTGTTTTTT
v_call: TRBV27
j_call: TRBJ2-2
clone_size: .
d_call: .

cdr3_aa: CASNPSGEETDTQYF
cdr3_nt: TGTGCCAGCAACCCGTCGGGTGAGGAGACTGATACGCAGTATTTT
v_call: TRBV7-3
j_call: TRBJ2-3
clone_size: .
d_call: .

cdr3_aa: CASSDSGSIGGYTF
cdr3_nt: TGTGCCAGCAGTGACTCAGGCAGCATAGGAGGCTACACCTTC
v_call: TRBV6-4
j_call: TRBJ1-2
clone_size: .
d_call: .

cdr3_aa: CASSSLASYEQYF
cdr3_nt: TGTGCCAGCAGTTCGTTAGCATCCTACGAGCAGTACTTC
v_call: TRBV27
j_call: TRBJ2-7
clone_size: .
d_call: .

cdr3_aa: CASSLMGEQETQYF
cdr3_nt: TGCGCCAGCAGCTTGATGGGGGAACAAGAGACCCAGTACTTC
v_call: TRBV5-1
j_call: TRBJ2-5
clone_size: .
d_call: .

cdr3_aa: CASSSGSNEQFF
cdr3_nt: TGTGCCAGCAGCTCAGGGTCGAATGAGCAGTTCTTC
v_call: TRBV7-3
j_call: TRBJ2-1
clone_size: .
d_call: .

cdr3_aa: CASSLVGTDTQYF
cdr3_nt: TGTGCCAGCAGCTTAGTTGGCACAGATACGCAGTATTTT
v_call: TRBV7-9
j_call: TRBJ2-3
clone_size: once
d_call: .

cdr3_aa: CASSLSLRGYTF
cdr3_nt: TGTGCCAGCAGTTTATCGCTGCGAGGCTACACCTTC
v_call: TRBV2
j_call: TRBJ1-2
clone_size: .
d_call: .

cdr3_aa: CAISGVERPYEQYF
cdr3_nt: TGTGCCATCAGTGGCGTCGAACGGCCCTACGAGCAGTACTTC
v_call: TRBV10-3
j_call: TRBJ2-7
clone_size: once
d_call: .

cdr3_aa: CASSQRNTGELFF
cdr3_nt: TGCGCCAGCAGCCAGCGGAATACCGGGGAGCTGTTTTTT
v_call: TRBV4-1
j_call: TRBJ2-2
clone_size: once
d_call: .

cdr3_aa: CASSGEEDSTSYEQYF
cdr3_nt: TGTGCCAGCAGCGGCGAAGAGGACTCAACGTCCTACGAGCAGTACTTC
v_call: TRBV7-9
j_call: TRBJ2-7
clone_size: .
d_call: .

cdr3_aa: CASSEREIVHEQYF
cdr3_nt: TGTGCCAGCAGTGAAAGGGAAATAGTCCACGAGCAGTACTTC
v_call: TRBV6-1
j_call: TRBJ2-7
clone_size: .
d_call: .

cdr3_aa: CASSPPGQGWGTGELFF
cdr3_nt: TGTGCCAGCAGTCCTCCGGGACAGGGATGGGGCACCGGGGAGCTGTTTTTT
v_call: TRBV11-2
j_call: TRBJ2-2
clone_size: .
d_call: TRBD1

cdr3_aa: CASSISGTLYNEQFF
cdr3_nt: TGTGCCAGTAGTATAAGCGGGACCCTCTACAATGAGCAGTTCTTC
v_call: TRBV19
j_call: TRBJ2-1
clone_size: .
d_call: TRBD2

cdr3_aa: CASSARQAEGYEQYF
cdr3_nt: TGTGCCAGCAGTGCCCGACAGGCCGAGGGCTACGAGCAGTACTTC
v_call: TRBV6-1
j_call: TRBJ2-7
clone_size: .
d_call: .